This TCR beta chain emerged from a study of healthy donors' naive CD4 and CD8 T cells. V lost 7 bases and J lost 4, with 8 bases in between. The germline gives CDR1 LNHDA, CDR2 SQIVND (reference sequence). This CDR3 is built from 13 residues. A linear amplification protocol produced the TCR libraries from around 510 ng of total RNA. TCRdb reanalysed the reads using MiXCR and keeps one entry per CDR3 protein. Of about 200,000 distinct CDR3 sequences listed, about four fifths are singletons. This rearrangement joins TRBV19 to TRBJ2-6; the D is unclear. Sequencing was performed on naive CD4+ and CD8+ T cells sorted from blood, pooled from several donors. This receptor was identified in a pool of human donors in good health; the sample pools cells from several healthy donors. The CDR3 sequence: CASTESGANVLTF. The CDR3 nucleotides read TGTGCCAGTACGGAGTCGGGGGCCAACGTCCTGACTTTC. Full variable domain (outside the CDR3, taken from reference TRBV19 and TRBJ2-6): DGGITQSPKYLFRKEGQNVTLSCEQNLNHDAMYWYRQDPGQGLRLIYYSQIVNDFQKGDIAEGYSVSREKKESFPLTVTSAQKNPTAFYLCASTESGANVLTFGAGSRLTVL.